This TCR beta chain was captured by sequencing in a study of blood T cell repertoires in COVID-19. Study-level information: Samples came from the United States, Italy and Spain, spanning acute and convalescent COVID-19. The cDNA or gDNA used as material had been derived from T cells, B-cell-depleted T cells, or PBMCs.

As handled by the study authors: Reference gene primer amplification gave estimated nucleated cell counts. The data were produced by immunoSEQ multiplex PCR, yet TCRdb's version contains in-frame clones alone and is incomplete. V and J calls and clone size follow that table, whereas D and trimming were derived from the DNA. Seen here are roughly 250,000 clones, 80% to 85% observed once, and the top ten hold around 16%. Germline CDR1 reads SNHLY; CDR2 reads FYNNEI. The ends were cut back, 8 bases at V and 0 bases at J, with 23 bases in the middle. This CDR3 spans 19 amino acids. Enrolled during active infection, Seattle patients were then followed longitudinally.

The receptor was derived from a person aged 70 to 85 with COVID-19, enrolled during active disease. The chain links TRBV2 to TRBJ2-6; a weak D match, TRBD2 (7 bases). Input material: peripheral blood. The CDR3 DNA reads as TGTGCCAGCTCATCACCAGAGGGGGGGCTGACCTCTGGGGCCAACGTCCTGACTTTC. This gives the protein CASSSPEGGLTSGANVLTF. Using reference TRBV2 and TRBJ2-6 for the parts outside the CDR3, the full variable domain is EPEVTQTPSHQVTQMGQEVILRCVPISNHLYFYWYRQILGQKVEFLVSFYNNEISEKSEIFDDQFSVERPDGSNFTLKIRSTKLEDSAMYFCASSSPEGGLTSGANVLTFGAGSRLTVL.